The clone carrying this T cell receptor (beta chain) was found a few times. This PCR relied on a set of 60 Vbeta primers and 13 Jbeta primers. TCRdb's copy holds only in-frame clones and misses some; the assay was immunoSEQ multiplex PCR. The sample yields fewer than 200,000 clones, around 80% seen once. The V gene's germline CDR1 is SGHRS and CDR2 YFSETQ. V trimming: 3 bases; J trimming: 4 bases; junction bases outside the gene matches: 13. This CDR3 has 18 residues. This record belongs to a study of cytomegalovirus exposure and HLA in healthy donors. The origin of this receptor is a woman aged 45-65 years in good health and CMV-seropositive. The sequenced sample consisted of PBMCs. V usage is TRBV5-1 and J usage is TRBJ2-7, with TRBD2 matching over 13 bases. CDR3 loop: CASSWTLAGGFEGYEQYF. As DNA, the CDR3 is TGCGCCAGCAGCTGGACACTAGCGGGAGGGTTCGAAGGGTACGAGCAGTACTTC.